Listed below are T cell receptor beta chains from one sample, sequenced in a study of PD-1 blockade in classical Hodgkin lymphoma. Clones were sequenced by immunoSEQ multiplex PCR, and TCRdb holds only the in-frame ones, with some missing. The sample includes several thousand clones, about 90% seen only once; the top ten take around 28%. Sequencing used CD4+ T cells from blood, obtained at baseline. The receptors were gathered from a human donor with classical Hodgkin lymphoma. The CDR3 runs from the conserved cysteine through the conserved F or W. The order of the fields is clone size, J gene, V gene, D gene, CDR3 protein, CDR3 DNA. The D gene is left open where the match is weak. The size field is filled for only some rows; it gives once, few, many or a size class.

size: few
J: TRBJ1-2
V: TRBV12-5
D: .
CDR3: CASGLTGNNYGYTF
DNA: TGTGCTAGTGGTTTGACAGGGAATAACTATGGCTACACCTTC

size: .
J: TRBJ2-1
V: TRBV11-1
D: TRBD2
CDR3: CASSPGLAGVSEQFF
DNA: TGTGCCAGCAGCCCTGGACTAGCGGGAGTCAGTGAGCAGTTCTTC

size: .
J: TRBJ2-2
V: TRBV10-3
D: .
CDR3: CAISEIAGLTNTGELFF
DNA: TGTGCCATCAGTGAAATAGCCGGGCTAACGAACACCGGGGAGCTGTTTTTT

size: .
J: TRBJ2-3
V: TRBV7-9
D: TRBD2
CDR3: CASRRLAGGHGTDTQYF
DNA: TGTGCCAGCAGAAGGCTAGCGGGGGGGCATGGCACAGATACGCAGTATTTT

size: .
J: TRBJ2-1
V: TRBV11-3
D: TRBD2
CDR3: CASSLDSGGTPREQFF
DNA: TGTGCCAGCAGCTTAGATAGCGGGGGGACCCCCCGGGAGCAGTTCTTC

size: .
J: TRBJ1-2
V: TRBV2
D: .
CDR3: CASNYPGPNYGYTF
DNA: TGTGCCAGCAACTATCCAGGGCCTAACTATGGCTACACCTTC

size: .
J: TRBJ2-7
V: TRBV9
D: .
CDR3: CASSVAVQAAEQYF
DNA: TGTGCCAGCAGCGTAGCCGTCCAGGCGGCGGAGCAGTACTTC

size: .
J: TRBJ1-1
V: TRBV6-5
D: TRBD1
CDR3: CASSRGLMTEAFF
DNA: TGTGCCAGCAGTAGGGGGCTTATGACTGAAGCTTTCTTT

size: .
J: TRBJ1-1
V: TRBV6-5
D: .
CDR3: CASRSPGVTEAFF
DNA: TGTGCCAGCAGATCTCCAGGAGTCACTGAAGCTTTCTTT

size: .
J: TRBJ1-5
V: TRBV6-6
D: .
CDR3: CASNPWRQPQHF
DNA: TGTGCCAGCAACCCCTGGCGGCAGCCCCAGCATTTT

size: .
J: TRBJ1-6
V: TRBV4-1
D: TRBD1
CDR3: CASSPRDRGSYSPLHF
DNA: TGCGCCAGCAGCCCCCGGGACAGGGGATCTTATTCACCCCTCCACTTT

size: .
J: TRBJ2-5
V: TRBV2
D: .
CDR3: CASRSTTQYF
DNA: TGTGCCAGCAGGTCGACTACCCAGTACTTC

size: .
J: TRBJ1-2
V: TRBV7-9
D: TRBD1
CDR3: CASSLFSGTEDGYTF
DNA: TGTGCCAGCAGCCTCTTCTCCGGGACAGAGGATGGCTACACCTTC

size: .
J: TRBJ2-7
V: TRBV10-1
D: TRBD2
CDR3: CASSVIAGGPGEQYF
DNA: TGCGCCAGCAGTGTGATAGCGGGAGGGCCGGGGGAGCAGTACTTC

size: .
J: TRBJ1-2
V: TRBV6-6
D: .
CDR3: CASRSAQGYYGYTF
DNA: TGTGCCAGCAGATCCGCTCAGGGCTACTATGGCTACACCTTC

size: .
J: TRBJ1-2
V: TRBV4-1
D: .
CDR3: CASSLREGNYGYTF
DNA: TGCGCCAGCAGCCTCCGAGAGGGTAACTATGGCTACACCTTC

size: .
J: TRBJ2-3
V: TRBV11-2
D: .
CDR3: CASSLADTQYF
DNA: TGTGCCAGCAGCTTAGCAGATACGCAGTATTTT

size: .
J: TRBJ1-1
V: TRBV6-1
D: .
CDR3: CASTLVGTEAFF
DNA: TGTGCCAGCACCCTAGTAGGGACTGAAGCTTTCTTT

size: .
J: TRBJ2-3
V: TRBV27
D: TRBD2
CDR3: CASSLAGLGVDTQYF
DNA: TGTGCCAGCAGTTTAGCGGGACTAGGAGTAGATACGCAGTATTTT

size: .
J: TRBJ1-1
V: TRBV30
D: .
CDR3: CAWDIVMNTEAFF
DNA: TGTGCCTGGGATATCGTTATGAACACTGAAGCTTTCTTT

size: .
J: TRBJ2-4
V: TRBV19
D: .
CDR3: CASTSLAGVKNIQYF
DNA: TGTGCCAGTACTAGCTTAGCTGGAGTCAAAAACATTCAGTACTTC

size: .
J: TRBJ2-2
V: TRBV19
D: .
CDR3: CASSSQGSGELFF
DNA: TGTGCCAGTAGTTCCCAGGGGTCCGGGGAGCTGTTTTTT

size: .
J: TRBJ1-4
V: TRBV18
D: TRBD1
CDR3: CASSLGTGEEKLFF
DNA: TGTGCCAGCTCACTAGGGACAGGGGAAGAAAAACTGTTTTTT

size: .
J: TRBJ2-1
V: TRBV25-1
D: .
CDR3: CASRKGGYNEQFF
DNA: TGTGCCAGCAGAAAGGGGGGGTACAATGAGCAGTTCTTC

size: .
J: TRBJ1-2
V: TRBV6-1
D: .
CDR3: CASSEGTYGYTF
DNA: TGTGCCAGCAGTGAAGGGACCTATGGCTACACCTTC

size: .
J: TRBJ1-5
V: TRBV9
D: .
CDR3: CASSPGGVDNQPQHF
DNA: TGTGCCAGCAGCCCGGGTGGGGTGGACAATCAGCCCCAGCATTTT

size: once
J: TRBJ2-3
V: TRBV15
D: .
CDR3: CATSSAVVPPHTQYF
DNA: TGTGCCACCAGCTCCGCGGTAGTCCCCCCCCATACGCAGTATTTT

size: .
J: TRBJ1-2
V: TRBV7-3
D: TRBD1
CDR3: CASSTGTGSTGYTF
DNA: TGTGCCAGCAGCACCGGGACAGGCTCTACCGGCTACACCTTC

size: .
J: TRBJ2-1
V: TRBV19
D: .
CDR3: CASSFRDPSYNEQFF
DNA: TGTGCCAGTAGTTTCCGGGACCCCTCATACAATGAGCAGTTCTTC

size: few
J: TRBJ2-7
V: TRBV28
D: .
CDR3: CASSFGGAPQEQYF
DNA: TGTGCCAGCAGTTTTGGGGGCGCTCCTCAAGAGCAGTACTTC

size: .
J: TRBJ1-1
V: TRBV29-1
D: TRBD1
CDR3: CSAGQGNTEAFF
DNA: TGCAGCGCCGGACAGGGGAACACTGAAGCTTTCTTT

size: .
J: TRBJ2-3
V: TRBV11-3
D: .
CDR3: CASSLAGRPSTDTQYF
DNA: TGTGCCAGCAGCTTAGCGGGGCGCCCTAGCACAGATACGCAGTATTTT

size: once
J: TRBJ2-1
V: TRBV18
D: .
CDR3: CASSPAWGNNEQFF
DNA: TGTGCCAGCTCACCGGCGTGGGGGAACAATGAGCAGTTCTTC

size: .
J: TRBJ1-5
V: TRBV19
D: TRBD1
CDR3: CASSPLPPLWTGENQPQHF
DNA: TGTGCCAGTAGTCCTCTCCCCCCGTTATGGACAGGGGAGAATCAGCCCCAGCATTTT

size: .
J: TRBJ1-4
V: TRBV4-2
D: .
CDR3: CASSQEAAGNEKLFF
DNA: TGTGCCAGCAGCCAAGAGGCGGCAGGCAATGAAAAACTGTTTTTT

size: .
J: TRBJ1-1
V: TRBV5-1
D: .
CDR3: CASSLVWKSGSYTEAFF
DNA: TGCGCCAGCAGCTTGGTATGGAAGTCCGGGTCCTACACTGAAGCTTTCTTT

size: .
J: TRBJ1-6
V: TRBV25-1
D: .
CDR3: CASKGGYSPLHF
DNA: TGTGCCAGCAAAGGGGGGTATTCACCCCTCCACTTT

size: .
J: TRBJ2-7
V: TRBV5-4
D: TRBD2
CDR3: CASSRRPGGYEQYF
DNA: TGTGCCAGCAGCCGCAGGCCCGGGGGGTACGAGCAGTACTTC

size: .
J: TRBJ2-3
V: TRBV5-1
D: .
CDR3: CASSSPPDTQYF
DNA: TGCGCCAGCAGCTCCCCCCCAGATACGCAGTATTTT

size: few
J: TRBJ2-7
V: TRBV4-1
D: .
CDR3: CASSPRWGYEDEQYF
DNA: TGCGCCAGCAGCCCCCGCTGGGGTTACGAGGACGAGCAGTACTTC

size: .
J: TRBJ1-2
V: TRBV5-4
D: TRBD1
CDR3: CASSFGTANYGYTF
DNA: TGTGCCAGCAGCTTCGGGACAGCTAACTATGGCTACACCTTC

size: .
J: TRBJ2-5
V: TRBV18
D: .
CDR3: CASSPPSGQETQYF
DNA: TGTGCCAGCTCACCACCTAGCGGACAAGAGACCCAGTACTTC

size: .
J: TRBJ2-2
V: TRBV5-4
D: TRBD1
CDR3: CASRPGQGARNTGELFF
DNA: TGTGCCAGCAGACCAGGACAGGGGGCGAGGAACACCGGGGAGCTGTTTTTT

size: .
J: TRBJ1-2
V: TRBV18
D: TRBD1
CDR3: CASSPQDRGEIYGYTF
DNA: TGTGCCAGCTCACCACAAGACAGGGGGGAGATCTATGGCTACACCTTC

size: .
J: TRBJ1-2
V: TRBV5-1
D: .
CDR3: CASTDSNYGYTF
DNA: TGCGCCAGCACTGACTCTAACTATGGCTACACCTTC